Listed below are T cell receptor beta chains from one sample, sequenced in a study of T cell repertoires in cytomegalovirus infection. In TCRdb, the reads were re-called with MiXCR into one record per CDR3 protein. This sample has almost 500,000 distinct CDR3 sequences, with approximately 10% found just once. Sequenced: PBMCs. Receptors were obtained from a human donor in good health (CMV status not recorded). Some clones in this sample may be carry-over from other donors' samples. Each CDR3 is given with its conserved first and last residue. The D gene is left open where the match is weak.

-	TRBV7-9	TRBJ1-2	CASSPGGGGYGYTF
TRBD1	TRBV20-1	TRBJ2-1	CSAPGQGANEQFF
TRBD2	TRBV20-1	TRBJ2-5	CSAREIAGGRTQYF
TRBD1	TRBV5-6	TRBJ1-1	CASSRVKATGEGGNTEAFF
-	TRBV28	TRBJ1-1	CASTSPGGEAFF
-	TRBV7-2	TRBJ1-1	CASSLERGNTEAFF
-	TRBV3-1	TRBJ2-1	CASSLQAEQFF
-	TRBV14	TRBJ2-5	CASSDRVNGLQETQYF
-	TRBV2	TRBJ2-5	CASIGLGETQYF
TRBD2	TRBV28	TRBJ2-1	CASSLAAGRGANYNEQFF
TRBD2	TRBV5-5	TRBJ2-5	CASSLKVGGRGETQYF
-	TRBV10-3	TRBJ1-5	CAISEQGPNQPQHF
-	TRBV7-2	TRBJ2-2	CASSLAYYTSNTGELFF
-	TRBV20-1	TRBJ2-1	CSAYTGLERYNEQFF
TRBD2	TRBV24-1	TRBJ2-1	CATSDPNTSGSAVEQFF
-	TRBV7-3	TRBJ1-5	CASSLGKQGRVVQPQHF
-	TRBV10-3	TRBJ1-5	CAISGDGSNQPQHF
-	TRBV6-1	TRBJ1-1	CASSLMQGRETEAFF
-	TRBV23-1	TRBJ1-5	CASSQSKRPQPQHF
TRBD2	TRBV5-4	TRBJ2-7	CASSSPGSGDSYEQYF
TRBD1	TRBV11-2	TRBJ2-7	CASQREQGAYEQYF
-	TRBV14	TRBJ2-3	CASSSGQNTQYF
TRBD1	TRBV29-1	TRBJ1-2	CSVEDASGQGSGYTF
-	TRBV12-3/TRBV12-4	TRBJ1-2	CASSLGETGYTF
-	TRBV18	TRBJ2-1	CASSPLFGAEQFF
-	TRBV7-4	TRBJ2-3	CASSSGVDTQYF
TRBD2	TRBV14	TRBJ2-5	CASSETSGGYQETQYF
TRBD1	TRBV25-1	TRBJ2-7	CASIGTGGTVGYEQYF
-	TRBV2	TRBJ2-3	CASFGGAADTQYF
-	TRBV7-9	TRBJ2-1	CASGGGRIRGNNEQFF
-	TRBV11-2	TRBJ1-1	CASSLTDRNTEAFF
TRBD2	TRBV28	TRBJ2-2	CASSLRGGGNTGELFF
-	TRBV5-1	TRBJ1-4	CASSLDPGEKLFF
-	TRBV28	TRBJ2-2	CASSRDSPDTGELFF
-	TRBV5-5	TRBJ2-1	CASSLMGGGLYNEQFF
TRBD2	TRBV28	TRBJ2-1	CASSFSGLAGEIYNEQFF
-	TRBV6-1	TRBJ1-5	CASSEAGRSNQPQHF
TRBD1	TRBV20-1	TRBJ2-5	CSARDTGGWAGYQETQYF
-	TRBV28	TRBJ2-6	CASSLGPILGTSDSGANVLTF
TRBD1	TRBV9	TRBJ2-5	CASSAHQGQDQETQYF
TRBD2	TRBV2	TRBJ2-2	CASRGLAGSTGELFF